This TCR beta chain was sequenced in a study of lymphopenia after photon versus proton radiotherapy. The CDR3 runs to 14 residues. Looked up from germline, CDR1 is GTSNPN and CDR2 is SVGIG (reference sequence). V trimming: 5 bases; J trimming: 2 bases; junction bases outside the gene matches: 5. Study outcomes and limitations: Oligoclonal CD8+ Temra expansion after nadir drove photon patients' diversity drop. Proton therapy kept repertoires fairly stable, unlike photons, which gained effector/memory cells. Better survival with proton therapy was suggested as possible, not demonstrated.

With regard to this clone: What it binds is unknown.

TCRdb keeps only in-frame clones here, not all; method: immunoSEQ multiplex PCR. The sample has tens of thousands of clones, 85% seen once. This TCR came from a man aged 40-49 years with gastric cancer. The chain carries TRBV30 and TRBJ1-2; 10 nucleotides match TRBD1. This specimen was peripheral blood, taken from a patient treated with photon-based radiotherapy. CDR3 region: CAWVETGGNYGYTF. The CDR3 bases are TGTGCCTGGGTCGAGACAGGGGGCAACTATGGCTACACCTTC. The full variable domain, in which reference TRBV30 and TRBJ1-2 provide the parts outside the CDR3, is SQTIHQWPATLVQPVGSPLSLECTVEGTSNPNLYWYRQAAGRGLQLLFYSVGIGQISSEVPQNLSASRPQDRQFILSSKKLLLSDSGFYLCAWVETGGNYGYTFGSGTRLTVV.